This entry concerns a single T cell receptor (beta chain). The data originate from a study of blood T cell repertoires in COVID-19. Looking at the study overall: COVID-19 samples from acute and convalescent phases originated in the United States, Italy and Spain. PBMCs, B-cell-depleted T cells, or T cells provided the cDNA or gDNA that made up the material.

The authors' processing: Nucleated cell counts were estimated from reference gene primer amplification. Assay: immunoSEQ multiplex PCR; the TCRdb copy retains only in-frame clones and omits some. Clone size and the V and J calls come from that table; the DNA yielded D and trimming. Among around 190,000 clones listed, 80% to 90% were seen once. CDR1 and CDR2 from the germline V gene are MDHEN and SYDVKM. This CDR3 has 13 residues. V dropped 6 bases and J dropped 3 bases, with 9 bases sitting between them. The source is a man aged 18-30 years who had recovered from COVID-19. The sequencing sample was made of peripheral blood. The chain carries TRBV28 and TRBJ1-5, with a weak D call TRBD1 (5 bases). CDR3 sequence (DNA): TGTGCCAGCAGGGGACTCGACAATCAGCCCCAGCATTTT. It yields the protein CASRGLDNQPQHF.